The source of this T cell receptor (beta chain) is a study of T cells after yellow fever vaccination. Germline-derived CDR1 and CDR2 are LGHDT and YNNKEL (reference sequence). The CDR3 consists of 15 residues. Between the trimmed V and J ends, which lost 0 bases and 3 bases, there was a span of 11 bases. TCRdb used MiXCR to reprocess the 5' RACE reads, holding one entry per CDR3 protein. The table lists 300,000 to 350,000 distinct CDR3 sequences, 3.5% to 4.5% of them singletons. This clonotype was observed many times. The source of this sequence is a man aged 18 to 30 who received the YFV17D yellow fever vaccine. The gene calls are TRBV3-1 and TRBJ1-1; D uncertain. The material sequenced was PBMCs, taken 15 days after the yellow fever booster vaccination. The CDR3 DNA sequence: TGTGCCAGCAGCCAAGAAAACTACAGATACACTGAAGCTTTCTTT. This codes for CASSQENYRYTEAFF.